The rows below give T cell receptor beta chains drawn from one sample of a study of T cells in Graves' hyperthyroidism and ophthalmopathy. TCRdb ran MiXCR on the multiplex PCR reads and lists one entry per CDR3 protein. The data hold around 700,000 distinct CDR3 sequences, with approximately 19% observed a single time. Sequencing used blood. Receptors were obtained from a woman aged 45-60 years with Graves' hyperthyroidism that later progressed to Graves' ophthalmopathy. Each CDR3 is given with its conserved first and last residue. The order of the fields is D gene, V gene, CDR3 length, J gene, clone size, CDR3 DNA, CDR3 protein. The D gene is left open where the match is weak. A row's size may be missing; if present it is once, few, many or a size class.

d_call: TRBD1
v_call: TRBV20-1
cdr3_length: 13
j_call: TRBJ2-7
clone_size: many
cdr3_nt: TGCAGTGCTGAAGGGACAGGGCCGGCCGAGCAGTACTTC
cdr3_aa: CSAEGTGPAEQYF

d_call: -
v_call: TRBV25-1
cdr3_length: 14
j_call: TRBJ2-5
clone_size: few
cdr3_nt: TGTGCCAGCAGTGCCCGTCGGGTAACGGAGACCCAGTACTTC
cdr3_aa: CASSARRVTETQYF

d_call: TRBD2
v_call: TRBV29-1
cdr3_length: 14
j_call: TRBJ2-1
clone_size: few
cdr3_nt: TGCAGCGTGCTACTAGCGGGGTCCTACAATGAGCAGTTCTTC
cdr3_aa: CSVLLAGSYNEQFF

d_call: -
v_call: TRBV2
cdr3_length: 14
j_call: TRBJ2-1
clone_size: many
cdr3_nt: TGTGCCAGCAACCGGGACGGCTCCTACAATGAGCAGTTCTTC
cdr3_aa: CASNRDGSYNEQFF

d_call: -
v_call: TRBV6-1
cdr3_length: 17
j_call: TRBJ2-2
clone_size: -
cdr3_nt: TGTGCCAGCAGTCCCTACCAAATCAGGGTATTGGGCGGGGAGCTGTTTTTT
cdr3_aa: CASSPYQIRVLGGELFF

d_call: -
v_call: TRBV6-1
cdr3_length: 14
j_call: TRBJ1-1
clone_size: many
cdr3_nt: TGTGCCAGCAGTGACAGGACGGGGAACACTGAAGCTTTCTTT
cdr3_aa: CASSDRTGNTEAFF

d_call: TRBD1
v_call: TRBV11-2
cdr3_length: 16
j_call: TRBJ2-4
clone_size: many
cdr3_nt: TGTGCCAGCAGCTTAGAGTTGGATAGAGGGGGCGACATTCAGTACTTC
cdr3_aa: CASSLELDRGGDIQYF

d_call: -
v_call: TRBV11-1
cdr3_length: 15
j_call: TRBJ2-7
clone_size: -
cdr3_nt: TGTGCCAGCAGCTTAGTACAGGAGGCGTCCTACGAGCAGTACTTC
cdr3_aa: CASSLVQEASYEQYF

d_call: TRBD1
v_call: TRBV11-2
cdr3_length: 14
j_call: TRBJ1-2
clone_size: many
cdr3_nt: TGTGCCAGCAGCCCAAGGACAGGGAGCTATGGCTACACCTTC
cdr3_aa: CASSPRTGSYGYTF

d_call: TRBD1
v_call: TRBV5-4
cdr3_length: 17
j_call: TRBJ2-5
clone_size: -
cdr3_nt: TGTGCCAGCAGCTTGGTTGGTCTGACAGGGGGCCAAGAGACCCAGTACTTC
cdr3_aa: CASSLVGLTGGQETQYF

d_call: -
v_call: TRBV28
cdr3_length: 14
j_call: TRBJ1-2
clone_size: few
cdr3_nt: TGTGCCAGCAGTTCACAGGGCTACTACTATGGCTACACCTTC
cdr3_aa: CASSSQGYYYGYTF

d_call: -
v_call: TRBV10-3
cdr3_length: 11
j_call: TRBJ1-2
clone_size: -
cdr3_nt: TGTGCCATCAGCGCAGAATATGGCTACACCTTC
cdr3_aa: CAISAEYGYTF

d_call: TRBD1
v_call: TRBV29-1
cdr3_length: 13
j_call: TRBJ2-3
clone_size: few
cdr3_nt: TGCAGCTTACGGACAGGGAACACAGATACGCAGTATTTT
cdr3_aa: CSLRTGNTDTQYF

d_call: -
v_call: TRBV24-1
cdr3_length: 10
j_call: TRBJ2-5
clone_size: once
cdr3_nt: TGTGCCATCCATGGGGAGACCCAGTACTTC
cdr3_aa: CAIHGETQYF

d_call: -
v_call: TRBV20-1
cdr3_length: 13
j_call: TRBJ1-5
clone_size: many
cdr3_nt: TGCAGTGCTACCGACAGGTTCAATCAGCCCCAGCATTTT
cdr3_aa: CSATDRFNQPQHF

d_call: TRBD1
v_call: TRBV20-1
cdr3_length: 15
j_call: TRBJ1-2
clone_size: many
cdr3_nt: TGCAGTGCTAGGGCCACAGGGGGCCCAAGCTATGGCTACACCTTC
cdr3_aa: CSARATGGPSYGYTF

d_call: -
v_call: TRBV18
cdr3_length: 17
j_call: TRBJ1-2
clone_size: few
cdr3_nt: TGTGCCAGCTCACCACTCCAAGCAGGACAGACTAACTATGGCTACACCTTC
cdr3_aa: CASSPLQAGQTNYGYTF

d_call: -
v_call: TRBV6-6
cdr3_length: 15
j_call: TRBJ1-1
clone_size: -
cdr3_nt: TGTGCCAGCAGTTACTCCCCGACCCAAGGAACTGAAGCTTTCTTT
cdr3_aa: CASSYSPTQGTEAFF

d_call: -
v_call: TRBV7-6
cdr3_length: 13
j_call: TRBJ2-1
clone_size: -
cdr3_nt: TGTGCCAGCAGCTTTAGCGGTCGTAGTGAGCAGTTCTTC
cdr3_aa: CASSFSGRSEQFF

d_call: -
v_call: TRBV12-3/TRBV12-4
cdr3_length: 16
j_call: TRBJ2-5
clone_size: few
cdr3_nt: TGTGCCAGCAGTTCCCCTCTGGGGCGCTTCCAAGAGACCCAGTACTTC
cdr3_aa: CASSSPLGRFQETQYF